These 17 T cell receptor beta chains were all obtained from the same sample, sequenced in a study of lymphopenia after photon versus proton radiotherapy. Method: immunoSEQ multiplex PCR; TCRdb's copy keeps in-frame clones and lacks some. Among tens of thousands of clones listed, roughly 85% were seen once. This material consisted of peripheral blood, taken from a patient treated with photon-based radiotherapy. Source of these receptors: a man aged 55-75 years with pancreatic cancer.

J is TRBJ1-2 and V is TRBV11-2; D gene unclear. The CDR3 is 12 residues long. The V gene lost 0 bases and the J gene lost 2 bases, with 1 base spanning the gap. Germline-derived CDR1 and CDR2 are SGHAT and FQNNGV. CDR3 protein: CASSLDNYGYTF. In nucleotides, the CDR3 is TGTGCCAGCAGCTTAGACAACTATGGCTACACCTTC.

The chain carries TRBV6-5 and TRBJ1-5; TRBD1 matches at 11 bases. There are 14 residues in the CDR3. J lost 15 bases, V lost 5 bases, and 12 bases had no gene match. CDR1 is MNHEY and CDR2 is SVGAGI in the germline V gene. This CDR3 reads CASSQPGQGEDGHF. The CDR3 nucleotides are TGTGCCAGCAGTCAACCGGGACAGGGGGAAGATGGGCATTTT.

The chain has TRBV5-1 and TRBJ2-2; no clear D gene. CDR3 length equals 14 residues. CDR1 is SGHRS and CDR2 is YFSETQ in the germline V gene. V gave up 1 base and J gave up 3 bases, with 7 bases separating them. The CDR3 nucleotides read TGCGCCAGCAGCTTGTGGCCGGACACCGGGGAGCTGTTTTTT. Residues: CASSLWPDTGELFF.

The chain uses TRBV28 and TRBJ1-1; TRBD1 might be the D (6 bases). Germline values: CDR1 MDHEN, CDR2 SYDVKM. Trimming pared 8 bases from V and 0 bases from J, leaving 13 bases between. CDR3 size: 14 residues. The CDR3 bases are TGTGCCAGCCTCCGGACAGCGTTGAACACTGAAGCTTTCTTT. Amino acid sequence: CASLRTALNTEAFF.

Worth noting for this clone: In the same sample, other DNA sequences code for this CDR3. V is TRBV13 and J is TRBJ1-5, with D unclear. This CDR3 region has 14 residues. The germline CDR1 and CDR2 sequences are PRHDT and FYEKMQ (reference sequence). With 6 bases removed from V and 0 bases from J, the gap between germline ends came to 9 bases. The CDR3: CASSPNYSNQPQHF. The CDR3 DNA is TGTGCCAGCAGTCCTAATTATAGCAATCAGCCCCAGCATTTT.

Concerning this clone: The sample carries other DNA sequences with the same CDR3. V and J are TRBV19 and TRBJ2-7; 11 bases match TRBD1. This CDR3 has 15 residues. V lost 3 bases, J lost 3 bases, and 4 bases stayed unmatched. Germline V lookup: CDR1 LNHDA, CDR2 SQIVND (reference sequence). The CDR3 DNA sequence: TGTGCCAGTAGTATTGGGACAGGGGGGGTCTACGAGCAGTACTTC. This sequence encodes CASSIGTGGVYEQYF.

The chain couples TRBV5-5 to TRBJ1-6; 9 bases fit TRBD1. This CDR3 has 15 amino acids. The V gene's germline CDR1 is SGHKS and CDR2 YYEKEE (reference sequence). J was trimmed by 10 bases and V by 3 bases; bases with no gene match: 8. Written as DNA, the CDR3 is TGTGCCAGCAGCTCGCCCGGGACAGGGAGGTCACCCCTCCACTTT. Translation gives CASSSPGTGRSPLHF.

The chain is built from TRBV5-4 and TRBJ2-7; D is undetermined. The CDR3 is made up of 15 amino acids. Germline loops: CDR1 SGHNT, CDR2 YYREEE (reference sequence). V was pared by 4 bases and J by 0 bases, with 14 bases between. The CDR3, as DNA: TGTGCCAGCAGCCTGAAGGAGAAAATCTCCTACGAGCAGTACTTC. Its translation is CASSLKEKISYEQYF.

The chain joins TRBV6-1 to TRBJ1-5; D gene unclear. Germline V gene data show CDR1 as MNHNS and CDR2 as SASEGT. The CDR3 runs to 15 residues. The germline V and J ends were trimmed by 5 bases and 0 bases, with 11 bases remaining between them. CDR3 nucleotide sequence: TGTGCCAGCAGTAATAGGTCCCTTAGCAATCAGCCCCAGCATTTT. This sequence encodes CASSNRSLSNQPQHF.

The V and J genes are TRBV19 and TRBJ2-7; D may be TRBD1 (5 bases). The CDR3 contains 13 residues. Germline-derived CDR1 and CDR2 are LNHDA and SQIVND (reference sequence). The ends were cut back, 5 bases at V and 4 bases at J, with 12 bases in the middle. For the CDR3, the DNA is TGTGCCAGTAGTTCTACAGGCGCTTACGAGCAGTACTTC. This translates into CASSSTGAYEQYF.

The chain carries TRBV19 and TRBJ1-4; D is unresolved. The CDR3 is 16 amino acids. V lost 4 bases and J lost 0, with 12 bases in between. Germline V CDR1 and CDR2: LNHDA, SQIVND (reference sequence). The CDR3 spells CASSKSDGATNEKLFF. CDR3 sequence (DNA): TGTGCCAGTAGTAAATCGGATGGGGCAACTAATGAAAAACTGTTTTTT.

The V call is TRBV4-3, the J call TRBJ2-7; D might be TRBD1 or TRBD2, each matching 5 bases. Germline CDR1 reads LGHNA; CDR2 reads YSLEER. There are 18 residues in the CDR3. V lost 1 base, J lost 1 base, and 20 bases lay in between. The CDR3 region has the DNA TGCGCCAGCAGCCAAGGACCATCGGGGCAGCTCTCATCCTACGAGCAGTACTTC. As protein: CASSQGPSGQLSSYEQYF.

V is TRBV14 and J is TRBJ1-1; 7 bases fit TRBD1. V dropped 5 bases and J dropped 5; count of bases not matched to a gene: 11. This CDR3 spans 15 amino acids. Germline V CDR1 and CDR2: SGHDN, FVKESK. The CDR3 coding sequence is TGTGCCAGCAGCGCCAACGGCAGGGGGGAGACTGAAGCTTTCTTT. Encoded protein: CASSANGRGETEAFF.

The chain carries TRBV7-6 and TRBJ1-4; D remains unclear. Trimming removed 5 bases from V and 0 bases from J, with 10 bases in between. The CDR3 has 15 residues. Germline CDR1 reads SGHVS; CDR2 reads FNYEAQ. DNA for the CDR3: TGTGCCAGCAGCGAGCGAGTAGCAACTAATGAAAAACTGTTTTTT. Translation gives CASSERVATNEKLFF. Combining the CDR3 with reference TRBV7-6 and TRBJ1-4 gives the whole variable domain GAGVSQSPRYKVTKRGQDVALRCDPISGHVSLYWYRQALGQGPEFLTYFNYEAQQDKSGLPNDRFSAERPEGSISTLTIQRTEQRDSAMYRCASSERVATNEKLFFGSGTQLSVL.

This chain connects TRBV6-1 to TRBJ1-5; D is ambiguous. Germline CDR1 MNHNS, CDR2 SASEGT. This CDR3 spans 13 amino acids. The ends were cut back, 1 base at V and 4 bases at J, with 5 bases in the middle. The DNA for the CDR3 is TGTGCCAGCAGTGAAGACCCAAATCAGCCCCAGCATTTT. Encoded protein: CASSEDPNQPQHF.

The gene calls are TRBV7-3 and TRBJ2-3; TRBD2 matches 9 bases. The CDR3 runs 14 residues. J lost 5 bases, V lost 5 bases, and 5 bases had no gene match. The germline gives CDR1 SGHTA, CDR2 FQGTGA. The CDR3 DNA sequence: TGTGCCAGCAGCCCCGGGACTAGCCGAGATACGCAGTATTTT. Residues: CASSPGTSRDTQYF.

The V call is TRBV10-1, the J call TRBJ1-2; D might be TRBD1 (6 bases). The CDR3 sequence is 16 residues long. V was shortened by 9 bases and J by 0 bases, with 20 bases between the two germline ends. Germline-derived CDR1 and CDR2 are WNHNN and SYGVQD (reference sequence). The CDR3 DNA is TGCGCCAGAGCATCCCTGAGACAGGCTGCTAACTATGGCTACACCTTC. It yields the protein CARASLRQAANYGYTF.